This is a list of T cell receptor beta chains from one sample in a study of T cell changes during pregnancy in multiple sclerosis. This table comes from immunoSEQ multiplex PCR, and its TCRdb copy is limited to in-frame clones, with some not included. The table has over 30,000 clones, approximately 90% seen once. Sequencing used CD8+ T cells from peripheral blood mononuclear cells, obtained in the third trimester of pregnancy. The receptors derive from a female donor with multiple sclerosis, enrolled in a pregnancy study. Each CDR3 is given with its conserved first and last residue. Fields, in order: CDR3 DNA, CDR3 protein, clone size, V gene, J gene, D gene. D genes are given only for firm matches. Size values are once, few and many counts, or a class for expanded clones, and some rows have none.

cdr3_nt: TGCGCCAGCAGCCAAGGAGGACAGGGCGACGGGGCCAACGTCCTGACTTTC; cdr3_aa: CASSQGGQGDGANVLTF; clone_size: NA; v_call: TRBV4-3; j_call: TRBJ2-6; d_call: TRBD1
cdr3_nt: TGTGCCAGCAGCGTTGAGGGAACTAATGAAAAACTGTTTTTT; cdr3_aa: CASSVEGTNEKLFF; clone_size: few; v_call: TRBV9; j_call: TRBJ1-4; d_call: NA
cdr3_nt: TGTGCCAGCAGTGCCTCCGGGACTAGGACCGAAGATACGCAGTATTTT; cdr3_aa: CASSASGTRTEDTQYF; clone_size: NA; v_call: TRBV2; j_call: TRBJ2-3; d_call: TRBD2
cdr3_nt: TGCGCCAGCAGCCAAGACCCCGGGGAGGATCAGCCCCAGCATTTT; cdr3_aa: CASSQDPGEDQPQHF; clone_size: NA; v_call: TRBV4-3; j_call: TRBJ1-5; d_call: NA
cdr3_nt: TGTGCCAGCAGGGTACCGGGACAGCATAACTATGGCTACACCTTC; cdr3_aa: CASRVPGQHNYGYTF; clone_size: NA; v_call: TRBV13; j_call: TRBJ1-2; d_call: TRBD1
cdr3_nt: TGTGCCATCAGTGACAGAAATGAAGCGGGGGCACTAACCGGGGAGCTGTTTTTT; cdr3_aa: CAISDRNEAGALTGELFF; clone_size: NA; v_call: TRBV10-3; j_call: TRBJ2-2; d_call: TRBD2
cdr3_nt: TGTGCCAGCATTAGAGGGGGCAGGGGAGAAGCTTTCTTT; cdr3_aa: CASIRGGRGEAFF; clone_size: NA; v_call: TRBV6-1; j_call: TRBJ1-1; d_call: TRBD1
cdr3_nt: TGTGCCTGGAGCCTACAGGGGGCCCTTAACGAGCAGTACTTC; cdr3_aa: CAWSLQGALNEQYF; clone_size: NA; v_call: TRBV30; j_call: TRBJ2-7; d_call: TRBD1
cdr3_nt: TGCGCCAGCAGCCCGACTAGCGGCACAGATACGCAGTATTTT; cdr3_aa: CASSPTSGTDTQYF; clone_size: once; v_call: TRBV4-3; j_call: TRBJ2-3; d_call: TRBD2
cdr3_nt: TGTGCCAGTAGTGCTGACAGACACACTGAAGCTTTCTTT; cdr3_aa: CASSADRHTEAFF; clone_size: NA; v_call: TRBV19; j_call: TRBJ1-1; d_call: NA
cdr3_nt: TGTGCCAGTAGTCGATCTCCGGGACAGAACAATGAGCAGTTCTTC; cdr3_aa: CASSRSPGQNNEQFF; clone_size: NA; v_call: TRBV19; j_call: TRBJ2-1; d_call: TRBD1
cdr3_nt: TGCGCCAGCAGTGGGGCGGGCGGGTATGGCTACACCTTC; cdr3_aa: CASSGAGGYGYTF; clone_size: NA; v_call: TRBV10-1; j_call: TRBJ1-2; d_call: NA
cdr3_nt: TGTGCCAGCAGTGCCGGGACAGGGGGGATCGGGGAGCTGTTTTTT; cdr3_aa: CASSAGTGGIGELFF; clone_size: NA; v_call: TRBV2; j_call: TRBJ2-2; d_call: TRBD1